These 21 T cell receptor beta chains share one sample of origin, sequenced in a study of T cells after yellow fever vaccination. TCRdb re-derived calls from the 5' RACE reads in MiXCR, one entry per CDR3 protein. The table includes approximately 150,000 distinct CDR3 sequences, about a tenth detected once. The source was CD8+ T cells sorted from PBMCs, collected 45 days after the yellow fever booster vaccination. The receptors come from a man aged 18 to 29 who received the YFV17D yellow fever vaccine.

This clonotype was seen many times. V and J are TRBV10-3 and TRBJ2-3; D is perhaps TRBD2 (6 bases). The germline V gene has CDR1 ENHRY and CDR2 SYGVKD. The CDR3 length is 14 residues. V was clipped by 3 bases and J by 1 base, with 8 bases between them. The chain's CDR3 is CAISDGEGTDTQYF. The CDR3 DNA follows: TGTGCCATCAGTGACGGGGAGGGCACAGATACGCAGTATTTT.

The chain uses TRBV7-9 and TRBJ2-2; 10 positions match TRBD1. Germline CDR1 reads SEHNR; CDR2 reads FQNEAQ (reference sequence). V lost 5 bases and J lost 6; bases outside the gene matches: 6. The CDR3 runs to 15 residues. The CDR3 reads CASSRDRGLAGELFF. The CDR3 DNA follows: TGTGCCAGCAGCCGGGACAGGGGTTTGGCCGGGGAGCTGTTTTTT.

The count of this clonotype is one. This chain links TRBV7-6 with TRBJ2-6; D remains ambiguous. The CDR3 is 15 amino acids. The germline V gene has CDR1 SGHVS and CDR2 FNYEAQ. V dropped 5 bases and J dropped 0 bases, with 8 bases sitting between them. CDR3 amino acids: CASSATYSGANVLTF. The CDR3, as DNA: TGTGCCAGCAGCGCTACTTACTCTGGGGCCAACGTCCTGACTTTC.

This clonotype showed up just a few times. The gene calls are TRBV6-5 and TRBJ1-5; no reliable D call. V lost 0 bases, J lost 4 bases, and 10 bases lay in between. The CDR3 is made up of 15 amino acids. CDR1 is MNHEY, CDR2 SVGAGI, per germline. CDR3 DNA sequence: TGTGCCAGCAGTTACTCGAGCATGGGGAATCAGCCCCAGCATTTT. Translation: CASSYSSMGNQPQHF.

This clonotype was seen a handful of times. The chain combines TRBV6-5 with TRBJ2-3; tentative D call: TRBD1 (6 bases). This CDR3 has 15 amino acids. Germline assignment: CDR1 MNHEY and CDR2 SVGAGI. V gave up 6 bases and J gave up 2 bases, with 15 bases separating them. This CDR3 is CASRWLDRHTDTQYF. CDR3 coding DNA: TGTGCCAGCAGGTGGTTGGACAGACACACAGATACGCAGTATTTT.

There are a few counts of this clonotype. The chain is built from TRBV7-4 and TRBJ1-5; 8 bases line up with TRBD1. There are 16 residues in the CDR3. Germline V lookup: CDR1 SGHVT, CDR2 SQSDAQ. V was pared by 4 bases and J by 1 base, with 6 bases of the junction left unmatched. The CDR3 coding sequence is TGTGCCAGCAGCTCGGACAGGGCTGTAAGCAATCAGCCCCAGCATTTT. It codes for CASSSDRAVSNQPQHF.

V gene TRBV27 combines with J gene TRBJ2-3, with a possible D match to TRBD1 (6 bases). The CDR3 length is 14 residues. The V end was cut by 2 bases, the J end by 5 bases, with 11 bases between. CDR1 and CDR2 (germline): MNHEY, SMNVEV (reference sequence). The CDR3 region is CASSLGGPGDTQYF. The CDR3 DNA reads TGTGCCAGCAGTTTAGGGGGCCCCGGAGATACGCAGTATTTT.

V and J are TRBV6-2 or TRBV6-3 and TRBJ2-2; D unresolved. CDR1 MNHEY and CDR2 SVGEGT come from the germline V gene. The CDR3 has 14 amino acids. V lost 1 base, J lost 1 base, and 4 bases lay in between. CDR3 nucleotides: TGTGCCAGCAGTTACTACAGGAACACCGGGGAGCTGTTTTTT. Protein: CASSYYRNTGELFF.

This clonotype has only a few counts. The V and J genes are TRBV2 and TRBJ2-3; TRBD1 matches at 7 bases. J gave up 1 base and V 6 bases, and 7 bases lay outside the gene matches. Germline V gene lookup returns CDR1 SNHLY and CDR2 FYNNEI. The CDR3 loop spans 15 amino acids. CDR3 region: CASRITGDRTDTQYF. CDR3 nucleotide sequence: TGTGCCAGCAGAATAACAGGGGACCGCACAGATACGCAGTATTTT.

Many counts were recorded for this clonotype. J is TRBJ2-3 and V is TRBV29-1; perhaps D is TRBD1 or TRBD2 (5 bases each). V was trimmed by 3 bases and J by 1 base, leaving 23 bases between them. This CDR3 region has 18 residues. The germline gives CDR1 SQVTM, CDR2 ANQGSEA. The DNA of the CDR3 is TGCAGCGTTGACGGGTGGTCTTCGGTGTCGGGACGCACAGATACGCAGTATTTT. As protein: CSVDGWSSVSGRTDTQYF.

The J gene is TRBJ1-3, the V gene TRBV7-9; D is possibly TRBD1 (5 bases). The CDR3 has 16 amino acids. Per germline, CDR1 SEHNR and CDR2 FQNEAQ (reference sequence). V gave up 3 bases and J gave up 3 bases, with 15 bases separating them. The CDR3 is CASSLAVGLYGNTIYF. CDR3 DNA sequence: TGTGCCAGCAGCTTGGCCGTGGGACTTTATGGAAACACCATATATTTT.

This clonotype was seen more than once but under ten times. This chain links TRBV7-6 with TRBJ2-7; 7 positions match TRBD1. The germline gives CDR1 SGHVS, CDR2 FNYEAQ. The length of the CDR3 is 14 residues. The V segment lost 6 bases and the J segment 4 bases; nucleotides outside the gene matches: 9. The CDR3 here is CASSKGAGEYEQYF. The DNA of the CDR3 is TGTGCCAGCAGTAAGGGGGCCGGAGAGTACGAGCAGTACTTC. Supplemented by reference TRBV7-6 and TRBJ2-7, the full variable domain reads GAGVSQSPRYKVTKRGQDVALRCDPISGHVSLYWYRQALGQGPEFLTYFNYEAQQDKSGLPNDRFSAERPEGSISTLTIQRTEQRDSAMYRCASSKGAGEYEQYFGPGTRLTVT.

The chain joins TRBV24-1 to TRBJ2-1; TRBD2 aligns across 10 bases. V shed 3 bases, J shed 6 bases, and the junction held 10 bases outside the gene matches. Germline V lookup: CDR1 KGHDR, CDR2 SFDVKD. This CDR3 is 17 amino acids long. The CDR3 DNA sequence: TGTGCCACCAGTGATGCACTAGCGGGAACAATAGGCAATGAGCAGTTCTTC. Its translation: CATSDALAGTIGNEQFF.

This clonotype was detected only a few times. This chain joins TRBV6-6 and TRBJ2-7; 9 nucleotides align to TRBD1. V was pared by 0 bases and J by 4 bases, with 7 bases of the junction left unmatched. The CDR3 is made up of 16 amino acids. The V gene's germline CDR1 is MNHNY and CDR2 SVGAGI (reference sequence). The CDR3 DNA is TGTGCCAGCAGTTACTCCCTGGGACAGGGAGGATACGAGCAGTACGTC. Its translation is CASSYSLGQGGYEQYV.

This chain links TRBV7-9 with TRBJ1-5; D not resolved. This CDR3 region has 15 residues. Germline V gene sequence: CDR1 SEHNR, CDR2 FQNEAQ (reference sequence). The germline V and J ends were trimmed by 3 bases and 2 bases, with 11 bases remaining between them. CDR3 nucleotide sequence: TGTGCCAGCAGCTTCGCATCCATGGGCAATCAGCCCCAGCATTTT. Residues: CASSFASMGNQPQHF.

The rearrangement uses TRBV24-1 and TRBJ1-4; no clear D gene. V lost 0 bases and J 10 bases, leaving 11 bases between the germline ends. The CDR3 is made up of 14 amino acids. CDR1 and CDR2 (germline): KGHDR, SFDVKD. In DNA, the CDR3 is TGTGCCACCAGTGATTTGGGACCGGTAGGAAAACTGTTTTTT. It is translated as CATSDLGPVGKLFF.

This clonotype was recorded many times. The chain uses TRBV2 and TRBJ2-1; a possible D gene is TRBD1 (6 bases). CDR1 is SNHLY and CDR2 is FYNNEI in the germline V gene. The CDR3 is 14 amino acids. Trimming removed 5 bases at V and 7 bases at J, with 15 bases between. CDR3 in amino acids: CASSPWGRGNEQFF. The CDR3 DNA follows: TGTGCCAGCAGTCCTTGGGGCAGGGGAAATGAGCAGTTCTTC. Based on the CDR3 plus reference TRBV2 and TRBJ2-1, the full variable domain is EPEVTQTPSHQVTQMGQEVILRCVPISNHLYFYWYRQILGQKVEFLVSFYNNEISEKSEIFDDQFSVERPDGSNFTLKIRSTKLEDSAMYFCASSPWGRGNEQFFGPGTRLTVL.

The V and J genes are TRBV7-3 and TRBJ2-2; 11 bases map to TRBD2. The germline V gene has CDR1 SGHTA and CDR2 FQGTGA. V was clipped by 4 bases and J by 5 bases; unmatched bases: 3. The CDR3 sequence is 15 residues long. Here the CDR3 DNA reads TGTGCCAGCAGCTATAGCGGGGGGGCAACCGGGGAGCTGTTTTTT. As protein: CASSYSGGATGELFF.

This clonotype has a count of ten or more. The V gene is TRBV12-3 or TRBV12-4, the J gene TRBJ2-3; the D is unclear. V lost 1 base, J lost 7 bases, and 9 bases lay in between. The CDR3 contains 13 residues. DNA of the CDR3: TGTGCCAGCAGTTTAGGTCCCTTACATACGCAGTATTTT. Translated, it gives CASSLGPLHTQYF.

This clonotype turned up a few times. This chain joins TRBV6-2 or TRBV6-3 and TRBJ2-3, with 9 bases fitting TRBD2. Germline V lookup: CDR1 MNHEY, CDR2 SVGEGT. This CDR3 spans 16 amino acids. V trimming: 6 bases; J trimming: 4 bases; junction bases outside the gene matches: 11. The CDR3, as DNA: TGTGCCAGCAGAATTTTTGCGGGGGGGTTGGCAGATACGCAGTATTTT. This encodes CASRIFAGGLADTQYF.

The rearrangement joins TRBV5-1 to TRBJ2-3, with unresolved D. Germline CDR1 is SGHRS and CDR2 is YFSETQ. V lost 2 bases to trimming and J lost 4 bases, with 8 bases between them. The CDR3 runs 13 residues. The CDR3 DNA sequence: TGCGCCAGCAGCTTCCTCCCCTCAGATACGCAGTATTTT. Protein sequence: CASSFLPSDTQYF.